This is a list of T cell receptor beta chains from one sample in a study of regulatory T cells in long-lasting Graves disease. TCRdb reprocessed the multiplex PCR reads via MiXCR and lists one record per CDR3 protein. Among about 420,000 distinct CDR3 sequences, around 24% were seen once, and the ten largest hold approximately 28%. The sequencing here drew on peripheral blood mononuclear cells (PBMCs), taken when the disease was refractory, from a patient treated with antithyroid drugs. The source of these receptors is a female donor with Graves disease. The CDR3 runs from the conserved cysteine through the conserved F or W. A D gene is named only where the DNA matches it firmly. Some rows have no size entry. The others give once, few or many, or a class for an expanded clone.

d_call j_call clone_size v_call cdr3_aa cdr3_nt
. TRBJ1-5 many TRBV28 CASSDRYNQPQHF TGTGCCAGCTCTGACAGGTACAATCAGCCCCAGCATTTT
TRBD1 TRBJ1-5 . TRBV6-1 CASSDRGSLSNQPQHF TGTGCCAGCTCAGACAGGGGAAGCCTTAGCAATCAGCCCCAGCATTTT
. TRBJ1-1 few TRBV5-1 CASSLGGSVGAEAFF TGCGCCAGCAGCTTGGGTGGTTCAGTTGGGGCTGAAGCTTTCTTT
. TRBJ1-5 . TRBV5-1 CASSLGAAGSNQPQHF TGCGCCAGCAGCTTGGGGGCTGCGGGTAGCAATCAGCCCCAGCATTTT
. TRBJ2-7 . TRBV14 CASSQARGAFDEQYF TGTGCCAGCAGCCAAGCCAGGGGCGCGTTTGACGAGCAGTACTTC
. TRBJ1-2 many TRBV28 CASSFRTLTNYGYTF TGTGCCAGCAGTTTCCGGACGCTCACTAACTATGGCTACACCTTC
. TRBJ1-1 many TRBV2 CASSRGSTPPFF TGTGCCAGCAGTCGGGGTTCCACTCCCCCTTTCTTT
TRBD2 TRBJ2-7 . TRBV7-2 CASTLGGGKSYEQHF TGTGCCAGCACCCTAGGCGGGGGAAAGAGCTACGAGCAGCACTTC
TRBD1 TRBJ1-1 many TRBV6-5 CASSYKRAGGLNTEAFF TGTGCCAGCAGTTACAAGAGGGCAGGGGGCCTCAACACTGAAGCTTTCTTT
TRBD1 TRBJ1-5 . TRBV2 CASRDRGLSNQPQHF TGTGCCAGCAGGGACAGGGGGCTAAGCAATCAGCCCCAGCATTTT
TRBD2 TRBJ2-2 . TRBV7-2 CASTPKVAGAGELFF TGTGCCAGCACCCCTAAGGTAGCGGGAGCCGGGGAGCTGTTTTTT
TRBD1 TRBJ1-2 few TRBV29-1 CSVGQKDRSTAGDGYTF TGCAGCGTTGGACAAAAGGACAGGTCGACCGCCGGGGATGGCTACACCTTC
. TRBJ1-3 few TRBV6-5 CASSYSQDAGNTIYF TGTGCCAGCAGTTATAGCCAAGATGCTGGAAACACCATATATTTT
TRBD1 TRBJ1-2 . TRBV28 CASSFHRGGNYGYTF TGTGCCAGCAGTTTCCACAGGGGGGGTAACTATGGCTACACCTTC
. TRBJ1-3 few TRBV2 CASSDAGTGNTIYF TGTGCCAGCAGTGATGCGGGGACTGGAAACACCATATATTTT
. TRBJ2-5 . TRBV11-2 CASSKVETQYF TGTGCCAGCAGCAAGGTCGAGACCCAGTACTTC
TRBD1 TRBJ2-5 many TRBV28 CASSLPGTGQETQYF TGTGCCAGCAGTTTACCAGGGACAGGGCAAGAGACCCAGTACTTC
. TRBJ2-6 once TRBV11-2 CASRYTGSGANVLTF TGTGCCAGCAGGTATACAGGGTCTGGGGCCAACGTCCTGACTTTC
. TRBJ2-6 few TRBV20-1 CSARDPQGRTGANVLTF TGCAGTGCTAGAGACCCGCAGGGGCGAACCGGGGCCAACGTCCTGACTTTC
. TRBJ2-2 few TRBV9 CASSPRFTGELFF TGTGCCAGCAGCCCCCGTTTCACCGGGGAGCTGTTTTTT
TRBD1 TRBJ2-5 few TRBV29-1 CSVRVGTAPETQYF TGCAGCGTTCGGGTTGGGACAGCTCCAGAGACCCAGTACTTC
. TRBJ1-2 . TRBV30 CAWSQSNNYGYTF TGTGCCTGGAGCCAGTCAAATAACTATGGCTACACCTTC
. TRBJ2-6 . TRBV6-2/TRBV6-3 CASSLEGAKANVLTF TGTGCCAGCAGTTTGGAGGGGGCAAAGGCCAACGTCCTGACTTTC
TRBD1 TRBJ2-7 many TRBV28 CAGSTGTGGIYEQYF TGTGCCGGATCTACCGGGACAGGGGGCATCTACGAGCAGTACTTC
. TRBJ1-5 few TRBV20-1 CSASRGGGQPQHF TGCAGTGCTAGTCGGGGGGGGGGTCAGCCCCAGCATTTT
TRBD1 TRBJ2-7 many TRBV2 CASKGQGREQYF TGTGCCAGCAAGGGACAGGGCCGCGAGCAGTACTTC
. TRBJ1-1 . TRBV9 CASSVKASNTEAFF TGTGCCAGCAGCGTCAAGGCTTCGAACACTGAAGCTTTCTTT
TRBD1 TRBJ2-4 many TRBV12-3/TRBV12-4 CASSWDRVAKNIQYF TGTGCCAGCAGTTGGGACAGGGTGGCCAAAAACATTCAGTACTTC
. TRBJ2-5 many TRBV29-1 CSVERRAAKQETQYF TGCAGCGTGGAACGAAGGGCAGCCAAACAAGAGACCCAGTACTTC
TRBD2 TRBJ2-5 . TRBV7-9 CASSLLDRRGASGTQETQYF TGTGCCAGCAGCCTACTAGATCGGCGGGGTGCTAGCGGTACCCAAGAGACCCAGTACTTC
TRBD2 TRBJ2-7 few TRBV5-6 CASSFDSGSSYEQYF TGTGCCAGCAGCTTTGATAGCGGGAGCTCCTACGAGCAGTACTTC
TRBD2 TRBJ2-5 many TRBV29-1 CSVSGRTQETQYF TGCAGCGTAAGCGGGAGGACTCAAGAGACCCAGTACTTC
. TRBJ2-7 . TRBV6-2/TRBV6-3 CASSYSGPFFVQYF TGTGCCAGCAGTTACTCTGGACCCTTTTTTGTGCAGTACTTC
TRBD2 TRBJ2-5 . TRBV15 CAISRDRAGGQETQYF TGTGCCATCAGCAGAGATAGGGCGGGAGGGCAAGAGACCCAGTACTTC
TRBD1 TRBJ1-6 few TRBV20-1 CSAPTGPGSGSPLHF TGCAGTGCTCCGACAGGGCCCGGGTCGGGATCACCCCTCCACTTT
. TRBJ1-3 few TRBV9 CASSDRSSVGNTIYF TGTGCCAGCAGCGACAGGTCCTCTGTAGGAAACACCATATATTTT
. TRBJ2-7 few TRBV7-9 CASSWDRLDEQYF TGTGCCAGCAGCTGGGACCGACTCGACGAGCAGTACTTC
TRBD1 TRBJ1-1 many TRBV29-1 CSVGQGRTEAFF TGCAGCGTGGGACAGGGGAGGACTGAAGCTTTCTTT
TRBD2 TRBJ2-1 once TRBV5-5 CASSVGGVEQFF TGTGCCAGCAGCGTCGGGGGGGTCGAGCAGTTCTTC
TRBD2 TRBJ2-2 many TRBV28 CASSPSWTSGRTGELFF TGTGCCAGCAGCCCGTCATGGACTAGCGGGAGGACCGGGGAGCTGTTTTTT
. TRBJ2-7 . TRBV27 CASSFGGVIYEQYF TGTGCCAGCAGTTTTGGAGGGGTTATCTACGAGCAGTACTTC
. TRBJ1-2 . TRBV7-9 CATPWDGWDYGYTF TGTGCCACGCCCTGGGACGGATGGGACTATGGCTACACCTTC
. TRBJ2-5 . TRBV9 CASSVDGKETQYF TGTGCCAGCAGCGTAGACGGAAAAGAGACCCAGTACTTC
. TRBJ2-7 many TRBV12-3/TRBV12-4 CASSLVGGSGNEQYF TGTGCCAGCAGTTTAGTTGGGGGAAGCGGAAACGAGCAGTACTTC
. TRBJ2-5 few TRBV9 CASSEASGGPQYF TGTGCCAGCAGCGAAGCCTCCGGGGGCCCCCAGTACTTC
. TRBJ2-2 many TRBV28 CASSSPPLELFF TGTGCCAGCAGTTCACCTCCGTTGGAGCTGTTTTTT
. TRBJ1-1 few TRBV12-3/TRBV12-4 CASSSQGRNTEAFF TGTGCCAGCAGTTCTCAGGGAAGAAACACTGAAGCTTTCTTT
. TRBJ1-4 many TRBV30 CALGVGKLFF TGTGCCCTCGGTGTCGGGAAACTGTTTTTT
. TRBJ1-5 once TRBV19 CASSISSGVSNQPQHF TGTGCCAGTAGTATAAGCTCCGGGGTCAGCAATCAGCCCCAGCATTTT
. TRBJ2-7 . TRBV30 CAWSVRTSLSYEQYF TGTGCCTGGAGTGTGAGAACTTCCCTCTCCTACGAGCAGTACTTC
. TRBJ2-6 . TRBV11-2 CASSKTSGANVLTF TGTGCCAGCAGCAAAACCTCTGGGGCCAACGTCCTGACTTTC
. TRBJ1-1 . TRBV20-1 CSASEQGYTEAFF TGCAGTGCTAGCGAACAGGGATACACTGAAGCTTTCTTT
. TRBJ1-5 many TRBV2 CASSPGFNQPQHF TGTGCCAGCAGTCCAGGGTTCAATCAGCCCCAGCATTTT
. TRBJ2-7 . TRBV10-3 CAIRETLGEQYF TGTGCCATCAGAGAAACCCTCGGCGAGCAGTACTTC
TRBD1 TRBJ1-6 many TRBV2 CASAGTEDSPLHF TGTGCCAGCGCCGGGACAGAAGATTCACCCCTCCACTTT
TRBD2 TRBJ2-3 few TRBV12-3/TRBV12-4 CASSPQAGAADTQYF TGTGCCAGCAGTCCCCAAGCGGGAGCAGCAGATACGCAGTATTTT
. TRBJ1-3 many TRBV6-1 CASSGSGNTIYF TGTGCCAGCAGTGGCTCTGGAAACACCATATATTTT